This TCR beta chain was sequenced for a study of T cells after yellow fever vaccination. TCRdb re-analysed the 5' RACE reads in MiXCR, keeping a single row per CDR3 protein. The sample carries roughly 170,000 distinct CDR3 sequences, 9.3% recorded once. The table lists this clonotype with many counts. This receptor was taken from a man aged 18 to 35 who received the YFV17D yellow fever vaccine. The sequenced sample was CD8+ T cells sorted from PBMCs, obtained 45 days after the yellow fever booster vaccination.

This CDR3 is CASSQEGIGGEKLFF. The CDR3 nucleotides are TGCGCCAGCAGCCAAGAGGGAATAGGTGGAGAAAAACTGTTTTTT. J is TRBJ1-4 and V is TRBV4-1, with unresolved D. CDR1 is MGHRA and CDR2 is YSYEKL in the germline V gene. V was shortened by 0 bases and J by 8 bases, with 13 bases between the two germline ends. The CDR3 has 15 amino acids.